This T cell receptor beta chain was captured in a study of shared clonotypes between healthy human individuals. Overall study: The plates for each donor numbered three CD4 naive, three CD4 memory, two CD8 naive and one CD8 memory.

Concerning this clone: Its target is unknown.

In the naive CD8 group, cells lacked CD45RO and were positively selected for CCR7, so terminally differentiated effector memory CD45RA+ cells were left out. Free of recent acute infections or vaccinations, the donors were healthy HIV-negative adults. Produced via immunoSEQ multiplex PCR; TCRdb's table is partial and in-frame only. The data hold about 680,000 clones, with under 95% observed a single time. V was pared by 1 base and J by 7 bases, with 8 bases of the junction left unmatched. Germline V CDR1 and CDR2: LNHDA, SQIVND (reference sequence). CDR3 size: 16 residues. Study findings and constraints: How much donors shared clonotypes was expected to be affected by sequencing depth. Across a handful of donors, naive CD4 shared approximately 4.5%, naive CD8 over 3%, memory CD4 2.3%, memory CD8 0.4% to 0.5%.

The TCR sequence derives from a man aged 25-40 years in good health. Sequenced material: naive CD8+ T cells sorted from blood. The chain carries TRBV19 and TRBJ2-1, with TRBD2 matching 9 bases. The CDR3 DNA reads as TGTGCCAGTAGTATAGCCCCAGCGGGAGGAGTTAATGAGCAGTTCTTC. This sequence encodes CASSIAPAGGVNEQFF. Full variable domain (rest looked up from reference TRBV19 and TRBJ2-1): DGGITQSPKYLFRKEGQNVTLSCEQNLNHDAMYWYRQDPGQGLRLIYYSQIVNDFQKGDIAEGYSVSREKKESFPLTVTSAQKNPTAFYLCASSIAPAGGVNEQFFGPGTRLTVL.